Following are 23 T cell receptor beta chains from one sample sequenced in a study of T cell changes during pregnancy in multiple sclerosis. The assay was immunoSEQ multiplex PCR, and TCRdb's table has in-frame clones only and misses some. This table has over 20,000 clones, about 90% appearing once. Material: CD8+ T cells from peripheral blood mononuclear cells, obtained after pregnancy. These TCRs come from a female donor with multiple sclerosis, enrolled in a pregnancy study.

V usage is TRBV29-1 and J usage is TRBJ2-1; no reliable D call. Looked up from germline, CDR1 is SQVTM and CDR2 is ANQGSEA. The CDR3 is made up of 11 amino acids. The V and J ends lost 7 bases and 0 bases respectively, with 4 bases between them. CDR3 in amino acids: CSELSYNEQFF. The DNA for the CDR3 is TGCAGCGAGCTCTCCTACAATGAGCAGTTCTTC.

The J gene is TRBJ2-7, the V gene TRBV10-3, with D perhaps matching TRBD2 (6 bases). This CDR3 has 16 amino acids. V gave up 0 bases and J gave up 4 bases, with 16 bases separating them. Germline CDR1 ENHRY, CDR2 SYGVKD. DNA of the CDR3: TGTGCCATCAGTGAGTCGTCGGGAGTCAGGATTTACGAGCAGTACTTC. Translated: CAISESSGVRIYEQYF.

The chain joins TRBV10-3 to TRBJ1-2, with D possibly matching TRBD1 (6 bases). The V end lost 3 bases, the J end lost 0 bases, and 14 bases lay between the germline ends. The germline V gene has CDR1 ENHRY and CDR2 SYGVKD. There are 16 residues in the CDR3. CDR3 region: CAISDFRTVPNYGYTF. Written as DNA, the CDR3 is TGTGCCATCAGTGATTTTAGGACAGTCCCTAACTATGGCTACACCTTC.

CDR3 loop: CASSSPIGTYTSTDTQYF. In DNA form, the CDR3 reads TGTGCCAGCAGTTCTCCAATAGGGACTTATACTAGCACAGATACGCAGTATTTT. The V gene is TRBV27, the J gene TRBJ2-3, with TRBD2 as a possible D gene (6 bases). This CDR3 has 18 residues. Trimming took off 4 bases at V and 0 bases at J, with 20 bases between the two ends. Germline CDR1 and CDR2: MNHEY and SMNVEV (reference sequence).

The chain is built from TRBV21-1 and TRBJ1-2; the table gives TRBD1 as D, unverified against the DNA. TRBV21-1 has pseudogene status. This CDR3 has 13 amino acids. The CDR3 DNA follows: TGTGCCAGCCGACCCGACAGGGCGGGTGGCTACACCTTC. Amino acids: CASRPDRAGGYTF.

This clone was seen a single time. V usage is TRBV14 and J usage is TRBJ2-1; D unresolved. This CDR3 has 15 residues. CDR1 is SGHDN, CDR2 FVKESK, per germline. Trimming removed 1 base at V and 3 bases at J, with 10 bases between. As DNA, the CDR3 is TGTGCCAGCAGCCAAGGAGTCGGGTACTACAATGAGCAGTTCTTC. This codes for CASSQGVGYYNEQFF.

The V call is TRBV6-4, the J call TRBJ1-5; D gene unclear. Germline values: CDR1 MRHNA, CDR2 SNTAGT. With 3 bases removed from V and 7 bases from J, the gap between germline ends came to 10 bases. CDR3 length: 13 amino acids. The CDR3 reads CASSEQARQPQHF. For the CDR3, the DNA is TGTGCCAGCAGTGAGCAGGCCCGGCAGCCCCAGCATTTT.

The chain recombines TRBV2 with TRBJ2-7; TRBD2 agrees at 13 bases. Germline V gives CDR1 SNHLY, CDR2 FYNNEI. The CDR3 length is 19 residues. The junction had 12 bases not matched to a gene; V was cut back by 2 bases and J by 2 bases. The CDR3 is CASSETQGGTSGTPYEQYF. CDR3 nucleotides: TGTGCCAGCAGTGAAACACAGGGAGGGACTAGCGGGACTCCCTACGAGCAGTACTTC.

The CDR3 DNA reads as TGTGCCAGCAGCGCAGTAGGGAGCCCGACAAAACTGTTTTTT. It encodes CASSAVGSPTKLFF. The chain has TRBV27 and TRBJ1-4, with D unclear. CDR1 is MNHEY, CDR2 SMNVEV, per germline (reference sequence). This CDR3 spans 14 amino acids. The germline V and J ends were trimmed by 6 bases and 10 bases, with 18 bases remaining between them.

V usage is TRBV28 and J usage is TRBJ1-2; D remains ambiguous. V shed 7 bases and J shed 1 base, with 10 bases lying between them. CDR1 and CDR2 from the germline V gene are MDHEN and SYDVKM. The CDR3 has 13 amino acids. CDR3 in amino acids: CASTRRLNYGYTF. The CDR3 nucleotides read TGTGCCAGCACGCGGAGACTTAACTATGGCTACACCTTC.

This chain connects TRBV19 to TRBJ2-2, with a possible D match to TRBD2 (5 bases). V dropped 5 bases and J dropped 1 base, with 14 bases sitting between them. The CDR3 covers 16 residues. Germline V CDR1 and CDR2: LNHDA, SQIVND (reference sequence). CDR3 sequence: CASSPLFGENTGELFF. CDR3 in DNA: TGTGCCAGTAGTCCCCTTTTCGGGGAGAACACCGGGGAGCTGTTTTTT.

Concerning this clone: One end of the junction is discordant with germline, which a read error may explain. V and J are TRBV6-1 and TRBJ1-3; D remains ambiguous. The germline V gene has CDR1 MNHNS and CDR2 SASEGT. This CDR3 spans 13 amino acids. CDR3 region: CASGEASGNTIYF. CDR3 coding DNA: TGTGCCAGCGGTGAGGCTTCTGGAAACACCATATATTTT.

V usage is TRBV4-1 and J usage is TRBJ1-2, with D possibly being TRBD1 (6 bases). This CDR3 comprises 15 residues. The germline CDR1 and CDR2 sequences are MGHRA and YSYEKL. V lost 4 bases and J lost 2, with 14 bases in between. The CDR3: CASSPEQQGNYGYTF. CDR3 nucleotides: TGCGCCAGCAGCCCAGAGCAACAGGGAAACTATGGCTACACCTTC.

CDR3 protein: CASSLGGWGLPNNEQFF. The CDR3 nucleotides are TGTGCCAGCAGCTTGGGGGGGTGGGGATTACCTAACAATGAGCAGTTCTTC. This chain joins TRBV7-2 and TRBJ2-1, with 7 bases matching TRBD2. After removal of 3 bases from V and 5 bases from J, the junction contained 13 bases not matched to a gene. The length of the CDR3 is 17 residues. Germline V lookup: CDR1 SGHTA, CDR2 FQGNSA.

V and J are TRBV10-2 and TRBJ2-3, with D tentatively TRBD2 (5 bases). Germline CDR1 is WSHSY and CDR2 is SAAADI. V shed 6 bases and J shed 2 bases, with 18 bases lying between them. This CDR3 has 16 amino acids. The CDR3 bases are TGCGCCAGCAGCGAAACTAGGACTCGACTCACAGATACGCAGTATTTT. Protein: CASSETRTRLTDTQYF.

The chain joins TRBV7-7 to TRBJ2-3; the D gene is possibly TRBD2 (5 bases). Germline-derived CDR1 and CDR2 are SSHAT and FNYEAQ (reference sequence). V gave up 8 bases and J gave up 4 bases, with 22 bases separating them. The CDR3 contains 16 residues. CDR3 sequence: CASSRGSIIFPDTQYF. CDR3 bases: TGTGCCAGCTCTAGAGGGTCCATAATCTTTCCAGATACGCAGTATTTT. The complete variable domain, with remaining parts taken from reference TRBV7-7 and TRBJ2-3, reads GAGVSQSPRYKVTKRGQDVTLRCDPISSHATLYWYQQALGQGPEFLTYFNYEAQPDKSGLPSDRFSAERPEGSISTLTIQRTEQRDSAMYRCASSRGSIIFPDTQYFGPGTRLTVL.

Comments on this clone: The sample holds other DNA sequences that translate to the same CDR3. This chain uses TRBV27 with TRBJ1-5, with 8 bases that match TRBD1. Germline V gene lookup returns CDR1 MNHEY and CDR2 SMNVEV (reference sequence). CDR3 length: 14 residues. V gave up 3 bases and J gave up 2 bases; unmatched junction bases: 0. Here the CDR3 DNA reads TGTGCCAGCAGTTTGACAGGGGGCAATCAGCCCCAGCATTTT. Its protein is CASSLTGGNQPQHF.

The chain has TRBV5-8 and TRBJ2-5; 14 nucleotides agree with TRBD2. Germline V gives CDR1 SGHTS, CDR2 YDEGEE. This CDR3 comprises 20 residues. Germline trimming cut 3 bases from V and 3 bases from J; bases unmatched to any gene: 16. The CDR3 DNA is TGTGCCAGCAGCTCCTTTGGGACTAGCGGGAGTAATTCGGGGGAAGAGACCCAGTACTTC. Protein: CASSSFGTSGSNSGEETQYF.

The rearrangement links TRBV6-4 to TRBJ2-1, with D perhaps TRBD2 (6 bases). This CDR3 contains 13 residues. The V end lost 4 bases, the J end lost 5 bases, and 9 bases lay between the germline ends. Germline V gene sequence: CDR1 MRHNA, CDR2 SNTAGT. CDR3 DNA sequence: TGTGCCAGCAGTGGCGGGGCCCACAATGAGCAGTTCTTC. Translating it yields CASSGGAHNEQFF.

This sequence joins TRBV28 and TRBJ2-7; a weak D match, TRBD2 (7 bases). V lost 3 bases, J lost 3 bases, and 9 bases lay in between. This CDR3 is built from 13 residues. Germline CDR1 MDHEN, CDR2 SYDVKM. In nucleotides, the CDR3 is TGTGCCAGCAGTTTGGGGGGGCTCTACGAGCAGTACTTC. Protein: CASSLGGLYEQYF.

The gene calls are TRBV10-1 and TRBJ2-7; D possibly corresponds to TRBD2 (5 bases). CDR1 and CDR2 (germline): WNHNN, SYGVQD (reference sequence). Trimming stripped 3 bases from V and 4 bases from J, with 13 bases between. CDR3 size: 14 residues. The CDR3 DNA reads TGCGCCAGCAGTGAAGAGGGCTACGGGTACGAGCAGTACTTC. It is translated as CASSEEGYGYEQYF.

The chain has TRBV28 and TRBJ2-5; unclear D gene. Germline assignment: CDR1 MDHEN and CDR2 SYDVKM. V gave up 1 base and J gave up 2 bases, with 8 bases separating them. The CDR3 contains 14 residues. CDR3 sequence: CASSLFDSQETQYF. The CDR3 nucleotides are TGTGCCAGCAGTTTATTTGACTCACAAGAGACCCAGTACTTC.

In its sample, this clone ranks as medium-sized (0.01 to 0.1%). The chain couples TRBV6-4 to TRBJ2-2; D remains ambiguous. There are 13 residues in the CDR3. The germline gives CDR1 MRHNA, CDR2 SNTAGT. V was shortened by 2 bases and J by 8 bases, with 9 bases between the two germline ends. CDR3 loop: CASSDEVQGELFF. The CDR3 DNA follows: TGTGCCAGCAGTGACGAGGTTCAGGGGGAGCTGTTTTTT.